This entry concerns a single T cell receptor beta chain. Only a few counts were recorded for this clonotype. Its binding antigen is unknown. Base qualities are not at hand, and no much larger clone is one base apart. Library preparation was by PCR. Data came from an Illumina HiSeq 2500. Unique molecular identifiers were incorporated into TCR beta cDNA libraries to reduce PCR and sequencing biases. Per 1 to 10 million input T cells, approximately 500,000 cDNA molecules were obtained, such that each molecule approximated one T cell. The patient libraries were prepared and sequenced with the same protocol used for the earlier healthy control dataset. Within a given batch, samples were prepared together, multiplexed and sequenced on the same HiSeq lane. As for the original processing: MIGEC was used to process the raw barcoded reads, and molecular identifier groups with only a single read were discarded before consensus assembly and CDR3 extraction. VDJtools was used for post-analysis of the clonotype tables, and diversity was normalized by down-sampling every dataset to the size of the smallest sample. In repertoire overlap clustering, CDR3 amino acid sequences, but not nucleotide sequences, were matched to correct batch-related cross-sample contamination. TCRdb's own reprocessing of the public reads used fastp at Q25 and MiXCR and kept productive beta chains. Entries that share a CDR3 protein sequence are merged under the most common genes and DNA. These V and J calls are TCRdb output, not the study's own analysis. In all, the sample holds over 300,000 distinct CDR3 sequences, and around 37% of those were seen once. The ten most abundant clones make up 13% of the sample.

TCR beta repertoires were profiled from peripheral blood of some 13 young patients with multiple sclerosis to demonstrate the VDJtools post-analysis software. The patients with multiple sclerosis were children and adolescents between roughly 6 and 15 years of age. CDR1 SGHRS and CDR2 YFSETQ are derived from the germline V gene. The CDR3 has 15 amino acids, counting the end cysteine and phenylalanine. Only the CDR3 region is kept as DNA, spanning 45 bases read in frame from base 1. The V end gives up 0 bases and the J end 5 bases, leaving 6 bases in the junction not matched to a gene. The entry originates in a study of post-analysis software for immune sequencing data (dated by TCRdb to between 2014 and 2016). About the full investigation: Recorded disease courses included relapsing-remitting, secondary progressive and progressive-relapsing multiple sclerosis, with some patients lacking subtype annotation. A subset of samples was prepared in parallel using single-end sample barcoding, then pooled and co-amplified after Illumina adapter ligation. Patient repertoires were compared against roughly 12 previously published healthy control repertoires from donors aged about 6 to 28 years.

Study-wide findings and limitations: Direct clustering with F measure revealed strong co-clustering of samples prepared in the same batch, which led to a batch-effect correction. The control group was slightly older than the multiple sclerosis patient group. Patients showed significantly higher frequencies than controls for several TRBV segments, among them TRBV5-6, TRBV5-1 and TRBV20-1. Compared with controls, multiple sclerosis patients had significantly lower normalized Chao1 diversity, a finding suggesting substantial peripheral T-cell clonal expansion.

Here the chain combines TRBV5-1 and TRBJ2-5; the junction holds 8 bases that match TRBD2. This receptor was obtained from a girl aged 10 to 17 with multiple sclerosis. The sample taken for sequencing was blood. The CDR3 loop reads CASSLVGTREETQYF. The DNA sequence is given as TGCGCCAGCAGCTTGGTTGGGACTAGAGAGGAGACCCAGTACTTC.